The entry below gives a single TCR beta chain sequence along with its context. The antigen is not known. TCRdb re-called the 5' RACE reads; one entry per CDR3 protein, DNA not given. This sample's table reports 25,000 to 35,000 distinct CDR3 sequences. The data are from a study of T cells expressing NK-cell markers. Overall study context: Sorted CD3+CD56-NKG2C+, CD3+CD56+NKG2C+ and CD3+CD56+NKG2C- T cells supplied the TCR beta repertoires. Findings of the study overall: NKG2C+ dominant clonotypes from several donors made up roughly 1.0-7.0% of CD8+ T cells.

Germline assignment: CDR1 SGHRS and CDR2 YFSETQ. The CDR3 is 15 amino acids. The sequencing sample was made of blood T cells: a sorted CD56 or NKG2C T cell subset, CD4+ or CD8+ T cells, or bulk PBMC T cells (not recorded which). This sequence joins TRBV5-1 and TRBJ1-2; TCRdb's D call, TRBD1, is unchecked because there is no DNA. This TCR was sampled from a woman aged 18-69 years in good health. The CDR3 protein is CASSPRQSGDYGYTF.